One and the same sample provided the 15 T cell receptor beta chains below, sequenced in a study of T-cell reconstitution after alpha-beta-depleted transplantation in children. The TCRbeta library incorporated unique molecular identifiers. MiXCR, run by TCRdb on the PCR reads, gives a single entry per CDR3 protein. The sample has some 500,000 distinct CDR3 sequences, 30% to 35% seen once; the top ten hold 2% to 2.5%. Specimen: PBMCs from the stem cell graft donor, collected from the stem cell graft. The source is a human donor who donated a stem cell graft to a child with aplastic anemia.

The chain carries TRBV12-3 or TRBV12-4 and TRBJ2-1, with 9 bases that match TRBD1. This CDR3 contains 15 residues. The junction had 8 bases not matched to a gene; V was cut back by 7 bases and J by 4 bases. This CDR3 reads CASTRGQGFYNEQFF. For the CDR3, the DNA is TGTGCCAGCACCCGTGGACAGGGGTTTTACAATGAGCAGTTCTTC.

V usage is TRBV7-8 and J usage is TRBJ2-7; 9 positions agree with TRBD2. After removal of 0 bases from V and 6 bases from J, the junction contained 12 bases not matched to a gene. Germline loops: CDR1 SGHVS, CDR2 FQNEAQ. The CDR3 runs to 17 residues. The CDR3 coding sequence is TGTGCCAGCAGCTTAGCGCTTGTGTTAGCGGGAGATCGCGAGCAGTACTTC. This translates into CASSLALVLAGDREQYF.

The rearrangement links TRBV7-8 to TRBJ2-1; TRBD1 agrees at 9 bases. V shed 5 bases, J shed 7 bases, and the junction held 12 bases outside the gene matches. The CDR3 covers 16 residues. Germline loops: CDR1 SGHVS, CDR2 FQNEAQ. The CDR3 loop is CASSPPAGTGRNEQFF. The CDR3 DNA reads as TGTGCCAGCAGCCCCCCGGCCGGGACAGGGAGGAATGAGCAGTTCTTC.

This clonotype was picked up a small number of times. This chain's CDR3 is CASSLEGERRPQHF. CDR3 in DNA: TGTGCCAGCAGCTTAGAGGGGGAGCGGCGGCCCCAGCATTTT. The V gene is TRBV7-8, the J gene TRBJ1-5; D perhaps matches TRBD1 (6 bases). CDR1 is SGHVS, CDR2 FQNEAQ, per germline. V lost 1 base, J lost 9 bases, and 13 bases lay in between. The CDR3 covers 14 residues.

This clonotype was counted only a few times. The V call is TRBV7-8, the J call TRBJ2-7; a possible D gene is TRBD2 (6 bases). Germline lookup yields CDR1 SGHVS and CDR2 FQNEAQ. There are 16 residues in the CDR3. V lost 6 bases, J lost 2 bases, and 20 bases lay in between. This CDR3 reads CASSTEPPPGAYEQYF. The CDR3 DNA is TGTGCCAGCAGTACGGAACCCCCTCCGGGGGCCTACGAGCAGTACTTC.

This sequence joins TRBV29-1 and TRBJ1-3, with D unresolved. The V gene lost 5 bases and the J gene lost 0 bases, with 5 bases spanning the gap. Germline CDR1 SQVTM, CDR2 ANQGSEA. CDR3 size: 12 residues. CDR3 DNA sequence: TGCAGCGTTTCACACTCTGGAAACACCATATATTTT. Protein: CSVSHSGNTIYF.

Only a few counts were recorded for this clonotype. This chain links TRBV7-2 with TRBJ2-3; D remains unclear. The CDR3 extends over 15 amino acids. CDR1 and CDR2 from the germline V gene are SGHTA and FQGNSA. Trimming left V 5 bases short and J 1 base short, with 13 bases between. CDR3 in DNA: TGTGCCAGCAGCCCCTCCTCCAGTGGCACAGATACGCAGTATTTT. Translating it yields CASSPSSSGTDTQYF.

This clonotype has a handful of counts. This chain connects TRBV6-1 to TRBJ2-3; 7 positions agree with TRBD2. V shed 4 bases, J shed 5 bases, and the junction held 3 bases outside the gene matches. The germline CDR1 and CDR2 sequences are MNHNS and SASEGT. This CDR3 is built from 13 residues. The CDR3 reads CASSGLAGDTQYF. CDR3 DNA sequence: TGTGCCAGCAGTGGACTAGCTGGAGATACGCAGTATTTT.

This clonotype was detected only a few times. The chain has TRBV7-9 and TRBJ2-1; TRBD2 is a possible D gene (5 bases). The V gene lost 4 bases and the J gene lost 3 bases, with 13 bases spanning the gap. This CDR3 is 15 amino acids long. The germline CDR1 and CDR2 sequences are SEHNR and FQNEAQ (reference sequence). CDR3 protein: CASSSEASLYNEQFF. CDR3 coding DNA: TGTGCCAGCAGCTCCGAGGCTAGCCTCTACAATGAGCAGTTCTTC.

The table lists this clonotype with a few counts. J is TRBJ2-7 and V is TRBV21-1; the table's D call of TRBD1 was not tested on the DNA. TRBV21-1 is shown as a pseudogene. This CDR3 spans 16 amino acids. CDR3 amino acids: CASSIGTGLSSYEQYV. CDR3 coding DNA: TGTGCCAGCAGCATCGGGACAGGGTTGAGCTCCTACGAGCAGTACGTC.

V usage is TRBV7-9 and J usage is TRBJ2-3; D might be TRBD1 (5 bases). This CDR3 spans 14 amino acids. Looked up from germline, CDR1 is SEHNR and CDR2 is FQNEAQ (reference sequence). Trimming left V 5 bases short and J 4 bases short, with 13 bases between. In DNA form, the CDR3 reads TGTGCCAGCAGCCCCCAGGGCAGTTCAGATACGCAGTATTTT. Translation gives CASSPQGSSDTQYF.

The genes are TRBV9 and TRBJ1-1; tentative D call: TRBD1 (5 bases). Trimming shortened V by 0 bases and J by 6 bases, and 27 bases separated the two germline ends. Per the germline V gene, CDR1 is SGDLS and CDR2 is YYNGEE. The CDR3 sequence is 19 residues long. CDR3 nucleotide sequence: TGTGCCAGCAGCGTAGGCCCCTTTGTCCCCAGGGAGGGAGGGCCTGAAGCTTTCTTT. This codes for CASSVGPFVPREGGPEAFF.

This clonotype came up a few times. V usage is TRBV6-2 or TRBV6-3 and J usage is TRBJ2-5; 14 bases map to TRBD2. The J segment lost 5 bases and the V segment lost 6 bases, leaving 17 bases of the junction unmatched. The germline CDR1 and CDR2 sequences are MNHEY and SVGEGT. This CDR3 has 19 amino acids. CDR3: CASRTLIVGTSGRGETQYF. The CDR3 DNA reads TGTGCCAGCAGGACCCTCATCGTCGGGACTAGCGGGAGAGGGGAGACCCAGTACTTC.

Written as DNA, the CDR3 is TGTGCCAGCAGACTTGGGACAGGGGCCGCATACAATGAGCAGTTCTTC. Translation: CASRLGTGAAYNEQFF. The V call is TRBV28, the J call TRBJ2-1; 10 bases match TRBD1. Trimming at V came to 6 bases and at J to 4 bases, leaving 9 bases not matched to a gene. This CDR3 spans 16 amino acids. CDR1 and CDR2 from the germline V gene are MDHEN and SYDVKM.

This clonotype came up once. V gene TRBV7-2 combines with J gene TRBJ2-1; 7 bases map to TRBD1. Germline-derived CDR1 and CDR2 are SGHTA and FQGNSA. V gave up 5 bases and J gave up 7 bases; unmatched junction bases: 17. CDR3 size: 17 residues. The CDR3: CASSLLIRQGTGNEQFF. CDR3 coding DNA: TGTGCCAGCAGCCTACTCATTCGACAGGGAACGGGGAATGAGCAGTTCTTC.